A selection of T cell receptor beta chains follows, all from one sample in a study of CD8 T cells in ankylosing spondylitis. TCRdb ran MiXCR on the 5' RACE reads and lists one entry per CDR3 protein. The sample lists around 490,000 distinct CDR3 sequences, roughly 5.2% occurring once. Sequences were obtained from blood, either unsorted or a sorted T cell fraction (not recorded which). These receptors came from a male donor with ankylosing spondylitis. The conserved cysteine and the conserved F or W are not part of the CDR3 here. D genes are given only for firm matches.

CDR3 protein: ASRTQNFNYGYT
D gene: -
V gene: TRBV5-5
J gene: TRBJ1-2

CDR3 protein: ASSVAGDSSTDTQY
D gene: TRBD2
V gene: TRBV7-2
J gene: TRBJ2-3

CDR3 protein: SARKTANYGYT
D gene: -
V gene: TRBV20-1
J gene: TRBJ1-2

CDR3 protein: ASSLVRTGPLSNQPQH
D gene: TRBD1
V gene: TRBV7-8
J gene: TRBJ1-5

CDR3 protein: ATSDPDRVRGYT
D gene: TRBD1
V gene: TRBV24-1
J gene: TRBJ1-2

CDR3 protein: ATFLTTQGGTEAF
D gene: TRBD1
V gene: TRBV24-1
J gene: TRBJ1-1

CDR3 protein: ASSLAQGAVGDGKETQY
D gene: TRBD1
V gene: TRBV12-3/TRBV12-4
J gene: TRBJ2-5

CDR3 protein: ASRGIRGAGELF
D gene: -
V gene: TRBV12-3/TRBV12-4
J gene: TRBJ2-2

CDR3 protein: ASSPGGRGSEAF
D gene: -
V gene: TRBV5-5
J gene: TRBJ1-1

CDR3 protein: ASSVAPVSTDTQY
D gene: -
V gene: TRBV9
J gene: TRBJ2-3

CDR3 protein: ASSTTGSKILGYT
D gene: -
V gene: TRBV3-1
J gene: TRBJ1-2

CDR3 protein: ATSRVQGFNSPLH
D gene: -
V gene: TRBV15
J gene: TRBJ1-6

CDR3 protein: ASSLGGLARETQY
D gene: TRBD2
V gene: TRBV11-2
J gene: TRBJ2-5

CDR3 protein: SAPPVGGANYGYT
D gene: TRBD1
V gene: TRBV20-1
J gene: TRBJ1-2

CDR3 protein: ASSQSSKGASKNIQY
D gene: TRBD1
V gene: TRBV4-3
J gene: TRBJ2-4

CDR3 protein: ASSPGQGNNEQF
D gene: TRBD1
V gene: TRBV11-3
J gene: TRBJ2-1

CDR3 protein: ASEEKGPLFHEQY
D gene: -
V gene: TRBV6-2/TRBV6-3
J gene: TRBJ2-7

CDR3 protein: ASRRHLRGEETQY
D gene: TRBD2
V gene: TRBV12-3/TRBV12-4
J gene: TRBJ2-5

CDR3 protein: ASSLYHAQRLAADVISSYEQY
D gene: TRBD2
V gene: TRBV27
J gene: TRBJ2-7

CDR3 protein: ASSQIRTGATDTQY
D gene: TRBD1
V gene: TRBV7-2
J gene: TRBJ2-3